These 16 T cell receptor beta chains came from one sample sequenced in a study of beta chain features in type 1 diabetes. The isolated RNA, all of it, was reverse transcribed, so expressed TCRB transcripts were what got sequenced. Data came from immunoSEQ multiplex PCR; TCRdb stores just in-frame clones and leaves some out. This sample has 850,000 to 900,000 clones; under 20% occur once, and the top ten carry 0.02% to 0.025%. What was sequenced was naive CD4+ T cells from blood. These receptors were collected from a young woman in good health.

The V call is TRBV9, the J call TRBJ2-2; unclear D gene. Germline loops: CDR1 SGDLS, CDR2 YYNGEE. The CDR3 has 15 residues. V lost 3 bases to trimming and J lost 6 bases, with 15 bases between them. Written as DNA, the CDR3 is TGTGCCAGCAGCGGATCAGCACGGAGCTCCGGGGAGCTGTTTTTT. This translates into CASSGSARSSGELFF.

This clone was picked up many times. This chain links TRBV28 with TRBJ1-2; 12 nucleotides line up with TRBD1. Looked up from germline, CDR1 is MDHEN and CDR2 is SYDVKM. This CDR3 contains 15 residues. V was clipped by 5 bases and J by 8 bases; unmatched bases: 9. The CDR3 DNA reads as TGTGCCAGCAGTGCTCCGGGACAGGGGGCGCAGGGCTACACCTTC. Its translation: CASSAPGQGAQGYTF.

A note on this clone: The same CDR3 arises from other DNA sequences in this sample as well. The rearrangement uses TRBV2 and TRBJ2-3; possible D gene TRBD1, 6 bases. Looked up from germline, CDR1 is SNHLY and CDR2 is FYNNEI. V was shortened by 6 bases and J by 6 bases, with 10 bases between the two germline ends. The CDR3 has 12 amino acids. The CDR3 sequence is CASSPRGDTQYF. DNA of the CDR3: TGTGCCAGCAGCCCAAGGGGGGATACGCAGTATTTT.

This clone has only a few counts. The CDR3 sequence is CASSPRIAGDNGETQYF. In nucleotides, the CDR3 is TGTGCCAGCTCACCAAGGATAGCGGGAGATAACGGAGAGACCCAGTACTTC. This sequence joins TRBV18 and TRBJ2-5, with 9 bases fitting TRBD2. Germline loops: CDR1 KGHSH, CDR2 LQKENI. The CDR3 loop spans 17 amino acids. The trim removed 2 bases at V and 4 bases at J, leaving 11 bases unmatched.

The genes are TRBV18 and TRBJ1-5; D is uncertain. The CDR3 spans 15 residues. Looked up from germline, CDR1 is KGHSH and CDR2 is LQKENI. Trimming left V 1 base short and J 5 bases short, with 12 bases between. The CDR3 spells CASSPRAGSYQPQHF. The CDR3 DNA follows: TGTGCCAGCTCACCACGCGCGGGGTCGTATCAGCCCCAGCATTTT. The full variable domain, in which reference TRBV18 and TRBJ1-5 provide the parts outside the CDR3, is NAGVMQNPRHLVRRRGQEARLRCSPMKGHSHVYWYRQLPEEGLKFMVYLQKENIIDESGMPKERFSAEFPKEGPSILRIQQVVRGDSAAYFCASSPRAGSYQPQHFGDGTRLSIL.

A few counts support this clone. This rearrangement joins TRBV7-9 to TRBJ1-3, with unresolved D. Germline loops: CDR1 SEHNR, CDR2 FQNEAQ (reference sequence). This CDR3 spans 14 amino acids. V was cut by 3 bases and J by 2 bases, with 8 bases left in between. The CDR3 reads CASSLTATGNTIYF. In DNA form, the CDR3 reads TGTGCCAGCAGCTTGACTGCCACTGGAAACACCATATATTTT.

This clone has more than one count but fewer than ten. CDR3 nucleotides: TGTGCCAGCAGCCCGACTCCCTCGCGCACAGATACGCAGTATTTT. It specifies CASSPTPSRTDTQYF. V gene TRBV7-9 combines with J gene TRBJ2-3; D remains unclear. The CDR3 consists of 15 residues. V lost 5 bases and J 1 base, leaving 13 bases between the germline ends. Germline V CDR1 and CDR2: SEHNR, FQNEAQ (reference sequence).

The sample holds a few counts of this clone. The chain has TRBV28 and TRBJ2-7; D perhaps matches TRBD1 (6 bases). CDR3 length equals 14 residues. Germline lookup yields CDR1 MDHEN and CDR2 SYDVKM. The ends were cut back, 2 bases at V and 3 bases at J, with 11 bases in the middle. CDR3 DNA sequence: TGTGCCAGCAGTTTAACAGGGACCTACTACGAGCAGTACTTC. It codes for CASSLTGTYYEQYF.

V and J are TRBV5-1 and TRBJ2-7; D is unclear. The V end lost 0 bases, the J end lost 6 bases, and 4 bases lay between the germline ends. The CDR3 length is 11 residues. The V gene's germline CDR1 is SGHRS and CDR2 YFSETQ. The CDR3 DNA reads TGCGCCAGCAGCTTGGAACGCGAGCAGTACTTC. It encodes CASSLEREQYF.

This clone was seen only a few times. This CDR3 reads CASSHGTSGSTGDYEQYF. The CDR3 DNA sequence: TGTGCCAGCAGCCATGGGACTAGCGGGAGCACGGGAGATTACGAGCAGTACTTC. The rearrangement joins TRBV4-2 to TRBJ2-7; TRBD2 aligns across 14 bases. The CDR3 sequence is 18 residues long. J lost 4 bases, V lost 3 bases, and 11 bases had no gene match. Germline V gene data show CDR1 as LGHNA and CDR2 as YNFKEQ.

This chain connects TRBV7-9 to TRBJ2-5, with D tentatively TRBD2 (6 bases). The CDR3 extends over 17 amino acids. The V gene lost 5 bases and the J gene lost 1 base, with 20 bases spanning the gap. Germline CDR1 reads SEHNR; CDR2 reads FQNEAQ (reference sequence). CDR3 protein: CASSPNGGAGRQETQYF. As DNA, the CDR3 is TGTGCCAGCAGCCCGAACGGAGGAGCGGGCCGCCAAGAGACCCAGTACTTC.

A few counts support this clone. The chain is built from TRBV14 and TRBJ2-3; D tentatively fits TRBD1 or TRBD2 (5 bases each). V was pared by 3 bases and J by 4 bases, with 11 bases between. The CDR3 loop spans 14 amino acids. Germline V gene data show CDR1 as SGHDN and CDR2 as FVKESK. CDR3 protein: CASSHAQGPDTQYF. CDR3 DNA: TGTGCCAGCAGCCACGCTCAGGGACCAGATACGCAGTATTTT.

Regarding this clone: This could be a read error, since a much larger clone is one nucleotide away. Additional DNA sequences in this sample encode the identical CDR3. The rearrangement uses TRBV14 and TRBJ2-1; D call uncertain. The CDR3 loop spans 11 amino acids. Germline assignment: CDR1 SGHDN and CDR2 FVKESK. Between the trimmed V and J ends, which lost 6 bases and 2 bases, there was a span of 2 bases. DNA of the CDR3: TGTGCCAGCAGTGCCTACAATGAGCAGTTCTTC. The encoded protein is CASSAYNEQFF.

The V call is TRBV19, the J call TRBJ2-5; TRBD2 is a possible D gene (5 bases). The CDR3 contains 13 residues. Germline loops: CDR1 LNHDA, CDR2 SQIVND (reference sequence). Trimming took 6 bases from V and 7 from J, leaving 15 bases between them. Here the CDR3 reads CASRAFPSGTQYF. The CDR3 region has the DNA TGTGCCAGTAGAGCCTTCCCAAGCGGGACCCAGTACTTC.

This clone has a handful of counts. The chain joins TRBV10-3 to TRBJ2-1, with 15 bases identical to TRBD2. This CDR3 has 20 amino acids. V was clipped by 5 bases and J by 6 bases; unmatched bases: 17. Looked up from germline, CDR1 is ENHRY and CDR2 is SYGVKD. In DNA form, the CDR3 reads TGTGCCATCAGTCCTTACGGCGAGGGGACTAGCGGGAGGTCGGGCAATGAGCAGTTCTTC. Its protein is CAISPYGEGTSGRSGNEQFF.

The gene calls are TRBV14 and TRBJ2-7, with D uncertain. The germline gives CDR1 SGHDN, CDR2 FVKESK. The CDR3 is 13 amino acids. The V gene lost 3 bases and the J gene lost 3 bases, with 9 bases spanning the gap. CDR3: CASSHSRDYEQYF. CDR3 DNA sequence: TGTGCCAGCAGCCACTCCAGAGACTACGAGCAGTACTTC.